These 27 T cell receptor beta chains were sequenced from one sample in a study of tumor-infiltrating lymphocytes in primary liver carcinoma. Using a constant-region primer together with ProtoScript II reverse transcriptase, TCR beta cDNA was made from around 0.55 ug of total RNA. Libraries of TCR beta came from three nested multiplex PCR rounds with slightly modified ARM-PCR. Primers for the first two PCR rounds were TRBV1-TRBV30 forward primers and a C-beta reverse primer (around 11 cycles per round). Via MiXCR, TCRdb re-called the multiplex PCR reads, giving one row per CDR3 protein. This table holds over 45,000 distinct CDR3 sequences, less than 85% found once. Extraction of RNA together with DNA used about 17-34 mg of unsorted bulk tissue. Material for sequencing was liver tumor tissue from sampling region 5. Subset specified: tumor region T5, tumor centre. These receptors were taken from a man in his forties with primary liver carcinoma and hepatitis B virus infection.

This clonotype was found many times. The rearrangement joins TRBV10-2 to TRBJ2-1; 7 nucleotides line up with TRBD1. This CDR3 contains 15 residues. The V gene end was trimmed by 8 bases and the J gene end by 9 bases; junction bases not matched to a gene: 16. Per the germline V gene, CDR1 is WSHSY and CDR2 is SAAADI. For the CDR3, the DNA is TGCGCCAGCTACAAGGGGGCAGACGGCCCCCGTGAGCAGTTCTTC. Its translation: CASYKGADGPREQFF.

Comments on this clonotype: A much larger clone differs from this one at a single base, so this may be a read error. The V call is TRBV6-1, the J call TRBJ2-7, with D uncertain. The CDR3 is 15 amino acids. From germline, CDR1 is MNHNS and CDR2 SASEGT. The CDR3 coding sequence is TGTGTCAGCAGTGAAAAGAGTCCAACGACGTACGAGCAGTACTTC. It translates to CVSSEKSPTTYEQYF.

A note on this clonotype: One end of the junction is discordant with germline, which a read error may explain. V is TRBV7-8 and J is TRBJ2-7; D could derive from TRBD1 or TRBD2 (5 bases each). Germline V gives CDR1 SGHVS, CDR2 FQNEAQ. The CDR3 length is 14 residues. The CDR3 region has the DNA TGTGCCAGCAACCTTGACAGCGAAGACTACGAGCGGTACTTC. This gives the protein CASNLDSEDYERYF.

As concerns this clonotype: A much larger clone lies one base from this, so it may be a read error. The rearrangement uses TRBV28 and TRBJ2-1; TRBD1 is a possible D gene (6 bases). The CDR3 has 14 residues. Germline loops: CDR1 MDHEN, CDR2 SYDVKM. Trimming stripped 6 bases from V and 3 bases from J, with 12 bases between. The CDR3 sequence is CASSPSRGYNEQFF. The CDR3 coding sequence is TGTGCCAGCAGCCCATCCAGGGGCTACAATGAGCAGTTCTTC.

As for this clonotype: Mismatch with germline at one junction end may stem from a read error. The chain uses TRBV30 and TRBJ2-2, with TRBD2 identical over 7 bases. CDR3 length: 15 amino acids. CDR1 is GTSNPN and CDR2 is SVGIG in the germline V gene (reference sequence). CDR3 DNA: TGTGCCTGGAGTATACTGGGAGGGCAAACCGGGGAACTGTTTTTT. This encodes CAWSILGGQTGELFF.

As concerns this clonotype: The junction and the germline gene differ at one end; a read error may be behind it. The CDR3 is CSATPRGIRETHYF. In nucleotides, the CDR3 is TGCAGCGCGACCCCGAGGGGGATTCGGGAGACCCATTACTTC. The chain combines TRBV29-1 with TRBJ2-5; D is tentatively TRBD1 or TRBD2 (6 bases each). The CDR3 is 14 residues long. From germline, CDR1 is SQVTM and CDR2 ANQGSEA.

The V call is TRBV2, the J call TRBJ2-1; D unclear. The CDR3 contains 14 residues. CDR1 and CDR2 (germline): SNHLY, FYNNEI. Trimming took off 0 bases at V and 5 bases at J, with 8 bases between the two ends. The CDR3 sequence is CASSEAEINNEQFF. The CDR3 DNA is TGTGCCAGCAGTGAAGCGGAGATTAACAATGAGCAGTTCTTC.

A note on this clonotype: The junction departs from the called germline gene at one end, perhaps through a read error. V and J are TRBV12-3 or TRBV12-4 and TRBJ2-1; D tentatively reads TRBD1 or TRBD2 (5 bases each). CDR3 length equals 14 residues. CDR3 protein: CASTTDQRGSEQFF. The CDR3 bases are TGTGCCAGTACTACAGATCAGAGGGGCAGTGAGCAATTCTTC.

The J gene is TRBJ1-5, the V gene TRBV4-1; 7 nucleotides agree with TRBD1. With 1 base clipped from V and 6 bases from J, the junction kept 6 bases outside the gene matches. The CDR3 has 15 amino acids. Germline values: CDR1 MGHRA, CDR2 YSYEKL. The CDR3 is CASSQAHGDSQPQHF. CDR3 nucleotide sequence: TGCGCCAGCAGCCAAGCACATGGGGACAGTCAGCCCCAGCATTTT.

In this sample, this clonotype turned up once. A much larger clonotype is one base distant, so this may be a read error. V gene TRBV7-9 combines with J gene TRBJ2-6; D is unresolved. Germline assignment: CDR1 SEHNR and CDR2 FQNEAQ (reference sequence). The V end was cut by 4 bases, the J end by 0 bases, with 10 bases between. This CDR3 region has 16 residues. This CDR3 reads CASSSRLDSGANVLTF. The CDR3 DNA reads TGTGCCAGCAGCTCTCGTTTGGACTCTGGGGCCAACGTCCTGACTTTC.

The chain carries TRBV20-1 and TRBJ2-4; TRBD2 agrees at 14 bases. The CDR3 is 15 amino acids. V trimming: 7 bases; J trimming: 6 bases; junction bases outside the gene matches: 8. CDR1 DFQATT and CDR2 SNEGSKA come from the germline V gene (reference sequence). CDR3 protein: CSDEGGTSGRNIQYF. Here the CDR3 DNA reads TGCAGTGATGAGGGCGGGACTAGCGGGAGAAACATTCAGTACTTC.

This chain connects TRBV6-1 to TRBJ2-1; no firm D call. The V end was cut by 9 bases, the J end by 11 bases, with 14 bases between. CDR1 is MNHNS, CDR2 SASEGT, per germline. The CDR3 contains 11 residues. The CDR3 DNA follows: TGTGCCAGTCCATACGAACTACAGCAGTTCTTC. Translating it yields CASPYELQQFF.

Details on this clonotype: An end of the junction differs from the germline gene, which may be a read error. V is TRBV6-2 or TRBV6-3 and J is TRBJ2-1; D remains unclear. The CDR3 is made up of 15 amino acids. Looked up from germline, CDR1 is MNHEY and CDR2 is SVGEGT. CDR3 DNA: TGTGCCAGCAATTACGGCGCCAGCACCTACAATGAACAGTTCTTC. This gives the protein CASNYGASTYNEQFF.

This clonotype was found once. Germline and junction disagree at one end, which may indicate a read error. The rearrangement uses TRBV11-2 and TRBJ2-2; tentatively, D is TRBD1 or TRBD2 (5 bases each). The germline V gene encodes CDR1 SGHAT and CDR2 FQNNGV. The CDR3 spans 17 residues. As DNA, the CDR3 is TGTGCCAACAGCTTAGTTCGGACGTACCCGGGGACCAGGGAGCTGTTTTTT. Its protein is CANSLVRTYPGTRELFF.

For this clonotype: Mismatch with germline at one junction end may stem from a read error. The rearrangement joins TRBV4-2 to TRBJ1-2; TRBD1 is a possible D gene (6 bases). This CDR3 is 16 amino acids long. Germline CDR1 LGHNA, CDR2 YNFKEQ. The CDR3 is CASSQDWGQADYDYTF. CDR3 DNA: TGTGCCAGCAGCCAAGATTGGGGGCAGGCTGACTATGACTACACCTTC.

Note on this clonotype: The conserved phenylalanine or tryptophan is not found at the CDR3 terminus, so this likely reflects a read error. The chain links TRBV14 to TRBJ2-7, with D hard to call. Germline CDR1 reads SGHDN; CDR2 reads FVKESK. The CDR3 extends over 12 amino acids. The CDR3 DNA sequence: TGTGCCAGGAGCCAAGGCGTGTACGAGCAGTACATC. The encoded protein is CARSQGVYEQYI.

Note on this clonotype: A read error may be the cause here, since a much bigger clone is one base away. The chain combines TRBV28 with TRBJ2-3, with 9 bases lining up with TRBD1. The CDR3 consists of 11 residues. From germline, CDR1 is MDHEN and CDR2 SYDVKM. The CDR3 loop is CASSYRGLQCF. CDR3 in DNA: TGTGCCAGCAGTTACAGGGGGCTTCAGTGTTTT.

This clonotype is classed as medium-sized. The V gene is TRBV4-1, the J gene TRBJ2-5; D is unclear. The CDR3 is 14 residues long. Germline CDR1 reads MGHRA; CDR2 reads YSYEKL. V shed 0 bases and J shed 9 bases, with 14 bases lying between them. In DNA, the CDR3 is TGCGCCAGCAGCCAAGACCCTTCAGCTGGGGCCCAGTACTTC. Translation gives CASSQDPSAGAQYF.

As regards this clonotype: One end of the junction is discordant with germline, which a read error may explain. V gene TRBV4-1 combines with J gene TRBJ2-7; possible D gene TRBD2, 6 bases. Germline CDR1 and CDR2: MGHRA and YSYEKL. The CDR3 length is 13 residues. In nucleotides, the CDR3 is TGCGCCAGAAGCCAAGATGTAGCGGAGAAGCAGTACTTC. Protein product: CARSQDVAEKQYF.

As to this clonotype: Just one base apart from a much larger clone, this may be a read error. This rearrangement joins TRBV5-1 to TRBJ1-4; D might be TRBD1 (5 bases). This CDR3 comprises 13 residues. Germline CDR1 is SGHRS and CDR2 is YFSETQ. In DNA form, the CDR3 reads TGCGTCAGCGCCATGGGGGATACTGAAAAACTGTTTTTT. Amino acid sequence: CVSAMGDTEKLFF.

Of note for this clonotype: At one end, the junction sequence differs from germline, possibly due to a read error. The V gene is TRBV12-3 or TRBV12-4, the J gene TRBJ2-5; TRBD1 aligns across 7 bases. The CDR3 has 13 residues. CDR3 sequence reads: CASGWTGQETQYF. The CDR3 coding sequence is TGTGCCAGCGGCTGGACAGGTCAAGAGACCCAGTATTTC.

With respect to this clonotype: A single base separates this from a much larger clone, so it may be a read error. The V gene is TRBV7-3, the J gene TRBJ2-1; 9 nucleotides line up with TRBD2. CDR1 SGHTA and CDR2 FQGTGA come from the germline V gene. The CDR3 is 13 amino acids. This CDR3 is CPSATSGHNEQFF. CDR3 DNA sequence: TGTCCCAGCGCGACTAGCGGCCACAATGAGCAGTTCTTC.

In the case of this clonotype: One junction end disagrees with the germline gene, perhaps due to a read error. The chain recombines TRBV12-5 with TRBJ2-1; TRBD2 matches 10 bases. The CDR3 consists of 19 residues. CDR1 and CDR2 (germline): LGHNT, FRNRAP. The CDR3 spells CTSGLVLGTSAVYYNDQFF. Written as DNA, the CDR3 is TGTACTAGTGGTTTGGTACTCGGGACTAGCGCCGTCTATTACAATGATCAGTTCTTC.

About this clonotype itself: Compared with germline, one end of the junction differs, possibly owing to a read error. The chain recombines TRBV30 with TRBJ2-1; D is possibly TRBD1 (6 bases). The length of the CDR3 is 12 residues. The V gene's germline CDR1 is GTSNPN and CDR2 SVGIG (reference sequence). The CDR3 region is CTYGPRDNGQFF. The CDR3 bases are TGTACCTACGGACCTAGGGACAATGGGCAGTTCTTC.

On this clonotype itself: The junction departs from germline at one end; a sequencing error may be responsible. V gene TRBV11-2 combines with J gene TRBJ1-2; D gene unclear. This CDR3 has 14 residues. Germline CDR1 reads SGHAT; CDR2 reads FQNNGV. The CDR3 spells CANRESDTTYGYSF. CDR3 DNA: TGTGCCAACAGAGAGAGCGACACCACCTATGGCTACTCCTTC.

Turning to this clonotype: The junction departs from the called germline gene at one end, perhaps through a read error. CDR3 sequence (DNA): TGTGCCAGCTGCTTATCCGTTGGACTAGCGGGAGGAGGGTACGAGCAATACTTC. Its translation is CASCLSVGLAGGGYEQYF. The chain joins TRBV11-2 to TRBJ2-7; TRBD2 aligns across 14 bases. The length of the CDR3 is 18 residues. The germline V gene has CDR1 SGHAT and CDR2 FQNNGV.

Notes on this clonotype: The CDR3 does not close with the conserved phenylalanine or tryptophan, likely indicating a read error. The chain employs TRBV11-2 and TRBJ2-1; D is perhaps TRBD1 or TRBD2 (6 bases each). Looked up from germline, CDR1 is SGHAT and CDR2 is FQNNGV. The CDR3 extends over 16 amino acids. Trimming took 9 bases from V and 8 from J, leaving 26 bases between them. CDR3 in DNA: TGTGCCAGGAGCCCCAGGTCGTCGGGGGCGGCCGATGAGCAGTTCCTC. It is translated as CARSPRSSGAADEQFL.